This is a list of T cell receptor beta chains from one sample in a study of tumor and adjacent non-tumor tissue in lung cancer. MiXCR was run by TCRdb on the multiplex PCR reads, yielding one entry per CDR3 protein. The profile shows approximately 77,000 distinct CDR3 sequences, 65% to 85% of them singletons. The specimen was distant non-tumor lung tissue. All receptors derive from a man aged 55-75 years with non-small cell lung cancer. The CDR3 runs from the conserved cysteine through the conserved F or W. Fields, in order: V gene, J gene, clone size, D gene, CDR3 protein, CDR3 DNA. The D gene is left open where the match is weak. Some rows mark clone size as missing; the rest say once, few, many or name a class of expanded clone.

V gene: TRBV28; J gene: TRBJ2-7; clone size: .; D gene: TRBD1; CDR3 protein: CARSPPPGTGLNEQYF; CDR3 DNA: TGTGCCAGGAGTCCCCCCCCCGGGACAGGGCTCAACGAGCAGTACTTC
V gene: TRBV6-5; J gene: TRBJ1-2; clone size: many; D gene: TRBD1; CDR3 protein: CASSTRDRGVLGGYTF; CDR3 DNA: TGTGCCAGCAGCACCCGGGACAGGGGGGTTTTGGGTGGCTACACCTTC
V gene: TRBV29-1; J gene: TRBJ2-7; clone size: .; D gene: TRBD1; CDR3 protein: CSFQTRTGDEEDEQYF; CDR3 DNA: TGCAGCTTTCAAACCCGGACAGGGGATGAAGAAGACGAGCAGTATTTC
V gene: TRBV5-1; J gene: TRBJ1-1; clone size: .; D gene: .; CDR3 protein: CASSPEEALNTEAFF; CDR3 DNA: TGCGCCAGCAGCCCCGAGGAGGCTTTGAACACTGAAGCTTTCTTT
V gene: TRBV20-1; J gene: TRBJ2-7; clone size: once; D gene: .; CDR3 protein: CTARDASTPEQYF; CDR3 DNA: TGCACTGCTAGAGACGCTAGCACCCCCGAGCAGTACTTC
V gene: TRBV20-1; J gene: TRBJ1-1; clone size: .; D gene: TRBD1; CDR3 protein: CTARSRTGGAWNTEAFF; CDR3 DNA: TGCACTGCTAGATCAAGGACAGGGGGCGCCTGGAACACTGAAGCTTTCTTT
V gene: TRBV28; J gene: TRBJ1-6; clone size: many; D gene: .; CDR3 protein: CASRRGVVNSPLHF; CDR3 DNA: TGTGCCAGCAGAAGGGGAGTGGTGAATTCACCCCTCCACTTT
V gene: TRBV6-6; J gene: TRBJ2-7; clone size: .; D gene: .; CDR3 protein: CAASGAASYELYF; CDR3 DNA: TGTGCCGCCTCGGGGGCGGCCTCCTACGAGCTGTACTTC
V gene: TRBV6-1; J gene: TRBJ2-3; clone size: few; D gene: .; CDR3 protein: CASRMTSSTDTQYF; CDR3 DNA: TGTGCCAGCAGGATGACGTCGAGCACAGATACGCAGTATTTT
V gene: TRBV5-1; J gene: TRBJ1-2; clone size: once; D gene: .; CDR3 protein: CASSLVGDHGYTF; CDR3 DNA: TGCGCCAGCAGCTTGGTGGGGGACCATGGCTACACCTTC
V gene: TRBV5-1; J gene: TRBJ1-6; clone size: .; D gene: .; CDR3 protein: CASSLRGESYSSPLHF; CDR3 DNA: TGCGCCAGCAGCTTGCGTGGGGAGTCCTATAGTTCACCCCTCCACTTT
V gene: TRBV30; J gene: TRBJ1-5; clone size: many; D gene: TRBD1; CDR3 protein: CACRTGENQPQHF; CDR3 DNA: TGTGCCTGCAGGACAGGGGAGAATCAGCCCCAGCATTTT
V gene: TRBV20-1; J gene: TRBJ2-1; clone size: few; D gene: TRBD2; CDR3 protein: CSTRELAGDYNEQFF; CDR3 DNA: TGCAGTACTAGAGAGCTAGCGGGAGACTATAATGAGCAGTTCTTC
V gene: TRBV6-5; J gene: TRBJ2-7; clone size: .; D gene: .; CDR3 protein: CASSCTLTSASYEQYF; CDR3 DNA: TGTGCCAGCAGTTGCACCTTGACAAGTGCCTCCTACGAGCAGTACTTC
V gene: TRBV29-1; J gene: TRBJ1-1; clone size: .; D gene: .; CDR3 protein: CSAQQTNTEAFF; CDR3 DNA: TGCAGCGCCCAACAGACAAACACTGAAGCTTTCTTT
V gene: TRBV4-3; J gene: TRBJ2-3; clone size: .; D gene: .; CDR3 protein: CASGQENVDTQYF; CDR3 DNA: TGCGCCAGCGGCCAAGAGAATGTAGATACGCAGTATTTT
V gene: TRBV11-2; J gene: TRBJ2-3; clone size: .; D gene: .; CDR3 protein: CASSFGLKDTDTQYF; CDR3 DNA: TGTGCCAGCAGCTTCGGGCTAAAGGATACAGATACGCAGTATTTT
V gene: TRBV6-5; J gene: TRBJ1-5; clone size: .; D gene: .; CDR3 protein: CASSLAGNKPQHF; CDR3 DNA: TGTGCCAGCAGCTTAGCGGGAAATAAGCCCCAGCATTTT